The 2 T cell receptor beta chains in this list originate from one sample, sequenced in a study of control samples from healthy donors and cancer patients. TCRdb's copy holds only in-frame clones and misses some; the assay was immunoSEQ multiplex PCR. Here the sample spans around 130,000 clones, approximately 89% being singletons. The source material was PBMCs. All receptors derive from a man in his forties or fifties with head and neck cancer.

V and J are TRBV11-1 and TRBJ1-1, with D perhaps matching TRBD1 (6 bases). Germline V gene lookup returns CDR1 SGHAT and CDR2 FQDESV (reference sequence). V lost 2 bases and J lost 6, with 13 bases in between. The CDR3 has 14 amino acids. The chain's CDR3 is CASSLRGQFPEAFF. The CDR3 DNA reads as TGTGCCAGCAGCTTAAGGGGACAATTCCCTGAAGCTTTCTTT.

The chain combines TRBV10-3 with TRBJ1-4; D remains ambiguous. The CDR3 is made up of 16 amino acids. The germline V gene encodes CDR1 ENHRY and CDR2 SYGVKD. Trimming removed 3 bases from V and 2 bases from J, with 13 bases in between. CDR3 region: CAISENSAATNEKLFF. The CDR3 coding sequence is TGTGCCATCAGTGAAAATTCAGCGGCGACTAATGAAAAACTGTTTTTT.